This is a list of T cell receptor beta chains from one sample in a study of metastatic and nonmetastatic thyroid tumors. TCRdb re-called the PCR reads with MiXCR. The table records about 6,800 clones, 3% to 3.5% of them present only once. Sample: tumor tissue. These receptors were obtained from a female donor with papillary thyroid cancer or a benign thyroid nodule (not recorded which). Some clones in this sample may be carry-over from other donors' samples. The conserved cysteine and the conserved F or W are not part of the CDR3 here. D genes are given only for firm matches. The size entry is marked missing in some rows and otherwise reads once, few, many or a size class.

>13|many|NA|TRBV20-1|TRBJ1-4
SARRGAGPNEKLF
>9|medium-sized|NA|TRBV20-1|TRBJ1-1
SANTGSEAF
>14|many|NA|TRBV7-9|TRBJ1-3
ASSPPQSFSGNTIY
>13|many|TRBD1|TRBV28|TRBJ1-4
ASSSRGINNEKLF
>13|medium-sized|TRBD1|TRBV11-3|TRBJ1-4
ASSLWGTAGEKLF
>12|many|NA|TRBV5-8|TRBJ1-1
ASSYRAGGTEAF
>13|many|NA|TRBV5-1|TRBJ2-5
ASSLEGRGEETQY
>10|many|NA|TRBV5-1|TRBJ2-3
ASSFSPDTQY
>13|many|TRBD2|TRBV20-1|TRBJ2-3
SSLGRGRAADTQY
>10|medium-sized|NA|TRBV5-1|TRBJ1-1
ATRNPNTEAF
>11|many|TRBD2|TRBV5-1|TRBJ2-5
ASRPPSGSSQY
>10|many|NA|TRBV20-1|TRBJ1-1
SARDKGTEAF
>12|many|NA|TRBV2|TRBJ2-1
ASKGGNRYNEQF
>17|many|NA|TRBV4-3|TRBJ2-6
ARSRPGPPAGSGANVLT
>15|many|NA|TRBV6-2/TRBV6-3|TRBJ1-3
ASSQLPGRRSGNTIY
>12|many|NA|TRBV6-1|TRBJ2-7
ASSVGLLSYEQY
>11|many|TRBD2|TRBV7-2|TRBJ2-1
ATMTSGSPEQF
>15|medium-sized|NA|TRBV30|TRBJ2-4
AWAPTGGSVAKNIQY
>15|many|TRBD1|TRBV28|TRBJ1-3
ASSLFYVRGRGNTIY
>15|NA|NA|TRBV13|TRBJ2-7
ASSLGYGSRGSYNEQ
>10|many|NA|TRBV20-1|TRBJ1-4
ARQLTNEKLF
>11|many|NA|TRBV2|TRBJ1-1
ASMGIMNTEAF
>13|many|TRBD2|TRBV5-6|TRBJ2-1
ASSLPGLAPNEQF
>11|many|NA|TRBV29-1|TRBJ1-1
SVEGQRNTEAF
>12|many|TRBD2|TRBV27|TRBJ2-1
ASGLAGGWDEQF